This T cell receptor (beta chain) was sequenced in a study of tissue T cells after allogeneic stem cell transplantation (dated by TCRdb to the early 2020s). General notes on the study: The study profiled TCR beta repertoires across many tissues from research autopsies of patients with and without GVHD, plus mouse models of GVHD. The human part of the study was a prospective observational study with no blinding and no randomization. The study at large found these results: The patient cohort was small and varied clinically, and sampling depth was recognized as a limitation. Which tissue TCRs were alloreactive or antigen-specific was not determined in the study, and some clones might have been persisting host cells. In both patients and mice, T cells from blood and spleen covered only a limited part of the TCR repertoire found in tissues. Only a few T cell clones appeared in more than one patient, yet motif-based clustering showed tissue-specific repertoire signatures that were shared between patients. Within patients, how anatomically similar tissues were was a major factor shaping TCR repertoire composition, regardless of disease or transplant status.

Library preparation was by the immunoSEQ multiplex PCR assay. TCRbeta CDR3 sequencing was done by Adaptive Biotechnologies at survey depth, reporting CDR3 sequences, V/J genes, productive frequency and template counts. Amplification of TCR beta CDR3 regions started from genomic DNA instead of RNA. The study's processing was this. Jensen-Shannon divergence was used to quantify pairwise repertoire overlap between tissues, with a value of 1 indicating complete divergence and a value of 0 indicating identical repertoires. Tissues were clustered by single-linkage agglomerative hierarchical clustering of pairwise JSD values, and the clustering results were displayed as dendrograms. GLIPH2 was run on all patient samples with simulation_depth 1000, kmer_min_depth 3 and cdr3_length_cutoff 8, and groups with more than two unique CDR3s were retained. A standardized tissue-overlap score was generated by extrapolating Jaccard GLIPH-group overlap across patients to a standard repertoire size of 1000 clones. Associations of diversity with clinical or experimental variables used linear mixed-effect models with tissue fixed effects and individual random effects. Not all clones reach the TCRdb copy of this immuneACCESS table, which keeps in-frame sequences only. Checked studies attribute under half of the gap to unresolved V genes and leave the rest unexplained. That table is the source of V, J and clone size, and D and trimming were worked out from the DNA. Recorded for this sample are about 48,000 clones; around 73% of them occurred a single time. The ten largest clones capture under 0.9% of the sample.

The CDR1 and CDR2 encoded by the germline V gene (reference sequence) are LGHDT and YNNKQL. After removal of 6 bases from V and 0 bases from J, the junction retains 2 bases not matched to a gene. Spanning cysteine to phenylalanine, the CDR3 consists of 14 amino acids. Shown are 39 bases from within the CDR3, in frame from base 1. Concerning this clone itself: This clone's antigen is unknown. For this mouse receptor, gene names and germline sequences are murine. Read sequence stops 1 residue before the CDR3 end, and the germline J gene provides the missing end.

Sequencing was done on a sample of sorted cells pooled from one or two spleens. In this chain, TRBV4 is recombined with TRBJ2-7, with 10 bases aligning to TRBD1. The source of this sequence is a pool of C57BL/6 mice in good health. The CDR3 region reads CASRDRGSSYEQYF. The sequenced CDR3 bases are TGTGCCAGCAGGGACAGGGGGAGCTCCTATGAACAGTAC.